This paragraph reports one T cell receptor (beta chain). The sample is drawn from a study of OX40 agonist ivuxolimab in advanced cancers. The CDR3 contains 16 residues. The germline CDR1 and CDR2 sequences are MNHEY and SMNVEV (reference sequence). V was pared by 0 bases and J by 6 bases, with 15 bases between. Some clones are missing from TCRdb's copy, which holds only in-frame ones; the method was immunoSEQ multiplex PCR. This table holds 50,000 to 60,000 clones, roughly nine tenths found once. The sequence was obtained from an adult with an advanced solid tumor such as melanoma, head and neck, liver or kidney cancer. Specimen: CD4+ or CD8+ T cells sorted from blood, collected in a trial of the OX40 agonist ivuxolimab. V gene TRBV27 combines with J gene TRBJ2-1, with D possibly matching TRBD1 (6 bases). CDR3 residues: CASSLSGTFPGNEQFF. The CDR3 region has the DNA TGTGCCAGCAGTTTATCCGGGACATTTCCGGGCAATGAGCAGTTCTTC.